The 29 T cell receptor beta chains presented below share a single source sample, sequenced in a study of control samples from healthy donors and cancer patients. Only in-frame clones appear in the TCRdb table, and some are missing; sequencing was by immunoSEQ multiplex PCR. The sample shows around 49,000 clones, approximately 89% of them seen only once. The specimen was PBMCs. These TCRs come from a middle-aged man with colorectal cancer.

CDR3 bases: TGTGCCAGCAGCCTGGGCGTGTATGGCTACACCTTC. Translation: CASSLGVYGYTF. The rearrangement links TRBV3-1 (or the pseudogene TRBV3-2) to TRBJ1-2; D gene uncertain. The germline gives CDR1 LGHDT, CDR2 YNNKEL (reference sequence). This CDR3 spans 12 amino acids. With 4 bases removed from V and 5 bases from J, the gap between germline ends came to 8 bases.

The V gene is TRBV7-9, the J gene TRBJ1-1; tentatively, D is TRBD1 (6 bases). The CDR3 covers 16 residues. From germline, CDR1 is SEHNR and CDR2 FQNEAQ (reference sequence). The V end lost 1 base, the J end lost 0 bases, and 12 bases lay between the germline ends. DNA for the CDR3: TGTGCCAGCAGCTTAGGGGGCAAGGGGGTGAACACTGAAGCTTTCTTT. It yields the protein CASSLGGKGVNTEAFF.

The V call is TRBV28, the J call TRBJ2-7; 14 bases are shared with TRBD2. After removal of 8 bases from V and 5 bases from J, the junction contained 5 bases not matched to a gene. The germline gives CDR1 MDHEN, CDR2 SYDVKM. The CDR3 is made up of 14 amino acids. The DNA for the CDR3 is TGTGCCAGCGGGACTAGCGGGAGCATCCACGAGCAGTACTTC. Protein sequence: CASGTSGSIHEQYF.

J is TRBJ1-6 and V is TRBV3-1 (or the pseudogene TRBV3-2); D gene ambiguous. Trimming cost V 1 base and J 10 bases, with 5 bases left between them. Germline V CDR1 and CDR2: LGHDT, YNNKEL (reference sequence). The CDR3 is 12 amino acids. CDR3 sequence: CASSQGGSPLHF. The CDR3 nucleotides are TGTGCCAGCAGCCAAGGAGGCTCACCCCTCCACTTT.

The chain joins TRBV11-2 to TRBJ1-5; D may be TRBD1 (5 bases). Germline CDR1 and CDR2: SGHAT and FQNNGV. Trimming removed 0 bases from V and 2 bases from J, with 14 bases in between. The CDR3 loop spans 17 amino acids. The CDR3 sequence: CASSLDGGRVGNQPQHF. CDR3 coding DNA: TGTGCCAGCAGCTTAGATGGGGGAAGAGTTGGCAATCAGCCCCAGCATTTT.

The chain employs TRBV19 and TRBJ2-1; the D gene could be TRBD1 or TRBD2 (6 bases each). V was trimmed by 5 bases and J by 8 bases, leaving 10 bases between them. In germline, CDR1 is LNHDA, CDR2 SQIVND (reference sequence). The CDR3 consists of 12 residues. CDR3 coding DNA: TGTGCCAGTAGTTTGGGGGGCGATGAGCAGTTCTTC. Translating gives CASSLGGDEQFF. Complete variable domain (other parts from reference TRBV19 and TRBJ2-1): DGGITQSPKYLFRKEGQNVTLSCEQNLNHDAMYWYRQDPGQGLRLIYYSQIVNDFQKGDIAEGYSVSREKKESFPLTVTSAQKNPTAFYLCASSLGGDEQFFGPGTRLTVL.

V gene TRBV5-1 combines with J gene TRBJ1-3; 11 positions agree with TRBD1. CDR3 length equals 16 residues. Losses at the gene ends were 0 bases for V and 5 bases for J; bases not matched to a gene: 4. Germline V gives CDR1 SGHRS, CDR2 YFSETQ. The CDR3 sequence: CASSLVGQGARNTIYF. The CDR3 DNA follows: TGCGCCAGCAGCTTGGTTGGACAGGGGGCGAGAAACACCATATATTTT.

V and J are TRBV20-1 and TRBJ2-5; 8 positions agree with TRBD2. The CDR3 extends over 16 amino acids. The V and J ends lost 3 bases and 0 bases, in that order; junction bases with no gene match: 9. Germline CDR1 is DFQATT and CDR2 is SNEGSKA (reference sequence). Here the CDR3 reads CSASSSGEGYQETQYF. In DNA form, the CDR3 reads TGCAGTGCTAGTAGTAGCGGGGAGGGGTACCAAGAGACCCAGTACTTC.

The genes are TRBV7-9 and TRBJ2-7; a weak D match, TRBD1 (5 bases). Looked up from germline, CDR1 is SEHNR and CDR2 is FQNEAQ (reference sequence). V was shortened by 2 bases and J by 6 bases, with 17 bases between the two germline ends. The CDR3 consists of 15 residues. The CDR3 loop is CASSLRDSSLGEQYF. DNA for the CDR3: TGTGCCAGCAGCTTAAGAGACAGTTCGCTCGGCGAGCAGTACTTC.

The chain is built from TRBV11-3 and TRBJ2-7; D assignment may be TRBD1 or TRBD2 (5 bases each). From germline, CDR1 is SGHNT and CDR2 YENEEA. The CDR3 length is 13 residues. Deletions cut 3 bases from V and 6 bases from J, with 12 bases between. The CDR3 DNA follows: TGTGCCAGCAGCTTGACAGCGGCCCGCGAGCAGTACTTC. Residues: CASSLTAAREQYF.

The J gene is TRBJ2-7, the V gene TRBV6-2 or TRBV6-3; 9 bases align to TRBD2. Germline values: CDR1 MNHEY, CDR2 SVGEGT. CDR3 length: 16 amino acids. Trimming at V came to 6 bases and at J to 5 bases, leaving 14 bases not matched to a gene. The CDR3 reads CASSPPLGGRDHEQYF. Here the CDR3 DNA reads TGTGCCAGCAGCCCCCCCCTTGGCGGGAGGGACCACGAGCAGTACTTC.

This sequence joins TRBV4-2 and TRBJ1-1, with D possibly TRBD1 on 5 matching bases. Between the trimmed V and J ends, which lost 4 bases and 3 bases, there was a span of 9 bases. The length of the CDR3 is 13 residues. Germline V gene lookup returns CDR1 LGHNA and CDR2 YNFKEQ. The CDR3, as DNA: TGTGCCAGCAGCCCCGACAGCCACACTGAAGCTTTCTTT. Its translation: CASSPDSHTEAFF.

V and J are TRBV6-2 or TRBV6-3 and TRBJ1-1; D not resolved. The CDR3 loop spans 16 amino acids. The V gene's germline CDR1 is MNHEY and CDR2 SVGEGT. Trimming cost V 2 bases and J 0 bases, with 13 bases left between them. This CDR3 reads CASSYEEKRMNTEAFF. In DNA, the CDR3 is TGTGCCAGCAGTTACGAGGAAAAAAGAATGAACACTGAAGCTTTCTTT.

The table lists this clone with a count of one. V gene TRBV30 combines with J gene TRBJ2-3, with D possibly being TRBD2 (8 bases). The V and J ends lost 2 bases and 0 bases respectively, with 15 bases between them. Germline loops: CDR1 GTSNPN, CDR2 SVGIG (reference sequence). The CDR3 is 16 residues long. The CDR3 spells CAWSKGAGGSTDTQYF. CDR3 DNA sequence: TGTGCCTGGAGTAAGGGGGCGGGAGGTAGCACAGATACGCAGTATTTT.

V and J are TRBV19 and TRBJ1-5; D is unclear. The CDR3 is made up of 15 amino acids. Germline lookup yields CDR1 LNHDA and CDR2 SQIVND (reference sequence). Trimming removed 5 bases at V and 0 bases at J, with 11 bases between. CDR3 DNA sequence: TGTGCCAGTAGTGCGGCAGGATATAGCAATCAGCCCCAGCATTTT. Its translation: CASSAAGYSNQPQHF.

The CDR3 DNA sequence: TGTGCCAGCAGTTTAGCGGGGTTGAATGGCTACACCTTC. This translates into CASSLAGLNGYTF. This chain connects TRBV12-3 or TRBV12-4 to TRBJ1-2; D is unclear. V was pared by 0 bases and J by 6 bases, with 8 bases between. This CDR3 region has 13 residues.

This chain uses TRBV30 with TRBJ2-7; D is perhaps TRBD1 or TRBD2 (5 bases each). Germline CDR1 reads GTSNPN; CDR2 reads SVGIG (reference sequence). The CDR3 extends over 10 amino acids. V lost 5 bases to trimming and J lost 6 bases, with 8 bases between them. The CDR3 reads CAWGTVEQYF. The CDR3 nucleotides read TGTGCCTGGGGGACGGTCGAGCAGTACTTC. Drawing the rest from reference TRBV30 and TRBJ2-7, the complete variable domain is SQTIHQWPATLVQPVGSPLSLECTVEGTSNPNLYWYRQAAGRGLQLLFYSVGIGQISSEVPQNLSASRPQDRQFILSSKKLLLSDSGFYLCAWGTVEQYFGPGTRLTVT.

The V call is TRBV18, the J call TRBJ2-7; 9 nucleotides align to TRBD1. The ends lost 0 bases at V and 4 bases at J; junction bases unmatched: 4. The CDR3 spans 15 residues. Germline CDR1 KGHSH, CDR2 LQKENI. Written as DNA, the CDR3 is TGTGCCAGCTCACCACCAAACAGGGGGCGTTACGAGCAGTACTTC. It translates to CASSPPNRGRYEQYF.

V gene TRBV4-2 combines with J gene TRBJ1-5; 7 nucleotides agree with TRBD1. The length of the CDR3 is 15 residues. V lost 3 bases and J lost 1; bases outside the gene matches: 3. CDR1 and CDR2 from the germline V gene are LGHNA and YNFKEQ. CDR3 in DNA: TGTGCCAGCAGCCAGTCGACAGGGAGCAATCAGCCCCAGCATTTT. Translation gives CASSQSTGSNQPQHF.

The gene calls are TRBV3-1 (or the pseudogene TRBV3-2) and TRBJ2-7, with a possible D match to TRBD1 (5 bases). CDR3 length equals 15 residues. Germline loops: CDR1 LGHDT, CDR2 YNNKEL (reference sequence). The V gene lost 0 bases and the J gene lost 6 bases, with 15 bases spanning the gap. CDR3 sequence: CASSQDRADIGEQYF. As DNA, the CDR3 is TGTGCCAGCAGCCAAGACAGGGCTGATATTGGCGAGCAGTACTTC.

The chain combines TRBV2 with TRBJ2-1, with 7 positions matching TRBD2. With V trimmed by 8 bases and J by 15 bases, 10 bases remained unmatched. This CDR3 comprises 11 residues. Per the germline V gene, CDR1 is SNHLY and CDR2 is FYNNEI. The DNA for the CDR3 is TGTGCCAGCGGAGGGAGCGGGACGCCGTTCTTC. It translates to CASGGSGTPFF. Complete variable domain (other parts from reference TRBV2 and TRBJ2-1): EPEVTQTPSHQVTQMGQEVILRCVPISNHLYFYWYRQILGQKVEFLVSFYNNEISEKSEIFDDQFSVERPDGSNFTLKIRSTKLEDSAMYFCASGGSGTPFFGPGTRLTVL.

The count of this clone is one. The chain has TRBV12-5 and TRBJ2-3; tentative D call: TRBD2 (5 bases). CDR1 LGHNT and CDR2 FRNRAP come from the germline V gene. The CDR3 consists of 14 residues. The V end lost 5 bases, the J end lost 2 bases, and 11 bases lay between the germline ends. CDR3 nucleotides: TGTGCTAGTGGTCCCGGACTGGACACAGATACGCAGTATTTT. It codes for CASGPGLDTDTQYF.

This chain connects TRBV5-1 to TRBJ2-7; TRBD1 matches 8 bases. In germline, CDR1 is SGHRS, CDR2 YFSETQ. This CDR3 contains 14 residues. Trimming at V came to 4 bases and at J to 2 bases, leaving 5 bases not matched to a gene. CDR3 coding DNA: TGCGCCAGCAGCCCCCGGACAGGGACCTACGAGCAGTACTTC. It specifies CASSPRTGTYEQYF.

This clone appeared a few times. V is TRBV27 and J is TRBJ2-1, with unresolved D. V shed 5 bases and J shed 8 bases, with 13 bases lying between them. Germline CDR1 is MNHEY and CDR2 is SMNVEV (reference sequence). The CDR3 is 13 residues long. In nucleotides, the CDR3 is TGTGCCAGCAGTCTTGGATCAATCCATGAGCAGTTCTTC. This sequence encodes CASSLGSIHEQFF.

The chain links TRBV27 to TRBJ2-5; 14 positions agree with TRBD2. J was trimmed by 5 bases and V by 6 bases; bases with no gene match: 2. The CDR3 has 14 amino acids. Germline V CDR1 and CDR2: MNHEY, SMNVEV (reference sequence). CDR3: CASRGLAGVETQYF. In DNA form, the CDR3 reads TGTGCCAGCAGGGGACTAGCGGGAGTTGAGACCCAGTACTTC.

The rearrangement joins TRBV18 to TRBJ2-7, with D possibly TRBD1 on 6 matching bases. CDR1 KGHSH and CDR2 LQKENI come from the germline V gene. V lost 1 base to trimming and J lost 1 base, with 14 bases between them. This CDR3 spans 16 amino acids. CDR3 protein: CASSPRWDTSSYEQYF. The CDR3 DNA reads TGTGCCAGCTCACCACGTTGGGACACCTCTTCCTACGAGCAGTACTTC.

This chain connects TRBV29-1 to TRBJ1-3, with D perhaps matching TRBD1 (5 bases). This CDR3 has 14 residues. The germline V gene has CDR1 SQVTM and CDR2 ANQGSEA. Deletions cut 4 bases from V and 4 bases from J, with 14 bases between. The CDR3 DNA sequence: TGCAGCGTTGGCAATACAGGCTCGGGAAACACCATATATTTT. Translation: CSVGNTGSGNTIYF.

This clone has a single count. This sequence joins TRBV19 and TRBJ1-5, with 11 bases lining up with TRBD1. The CDR3 is 17 residues long. Germline loops: CDR1 LNHDA, CDR2 SQIVND (reference sequence). The trim removed 7 bases at V and 6 bases at J, leaving 14 bases unmatched. The CDR3 DNA reads as TGTGCCAGTACCATCAATCCGGGACAGGGGGTAGGTCAGCCCCAGCATTTT. Protein: CASTINPGQGVGQPQHF. Full variable domain (remainder filled in from reference TRBV19 and TRBJ1-5): DGGITQSPKYLFRKEGQNVTLSCEQNLNHDAMYWYRQDPGQGLRLIYYSQIVNDFQKGDIAEGYSVSREKKESFPLTVTSAQKNPTAFYLCASTINPGQGVGQPQHFGDGTRLSIL.

The chain uses TRBV5-1 and TRBJ2-7; TRBD2 matches 9 bases. Germline CDR1 reads SGHRS; CDR2 reads YFSETQ. CDR3 length equals 14 residues. Trimming took 4 bases from V and 7 from J; bases not matched to a gene: 9. CDR3 in amino acids: CASSPEASGTEQYF. As DNA, the CDR3 is TGCGCCAGCAGCCCGGAGGCTAGCGGGACTGAGCAGTACTTC.